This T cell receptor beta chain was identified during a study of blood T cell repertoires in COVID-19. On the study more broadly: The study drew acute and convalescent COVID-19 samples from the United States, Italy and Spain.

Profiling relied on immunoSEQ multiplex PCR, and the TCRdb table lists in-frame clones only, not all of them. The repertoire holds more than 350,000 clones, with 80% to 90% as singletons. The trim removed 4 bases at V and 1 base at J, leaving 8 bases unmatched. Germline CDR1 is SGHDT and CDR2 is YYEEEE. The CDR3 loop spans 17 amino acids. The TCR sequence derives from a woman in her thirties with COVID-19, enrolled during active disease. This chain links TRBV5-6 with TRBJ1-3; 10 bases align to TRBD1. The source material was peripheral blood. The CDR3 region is CASSPEGTGVSGNTIYF. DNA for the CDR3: TGTGCCAGCAGCCCCGAGGGGACAGGGGTATCTGGAAACACCATATATTTT.